These T cell receptor beta chains were read from a single sample in a study of blood T cells in healthy people across ages. MiXCR, applied by TCRdb to the 5' RACE reads, yields one record per CDR3 protein. The data show about 930,000 distinct CDR3 sequences, with around 29% seen just once and 10% held by the top ten. The same sample was also studied in work on T cells of mothers and their children.

Material for sequencing was blood. The origin of the receptors is a woman between 40 and 55 years old in good health. Each CDR3 is given with its conserved first and last residue. The order of the fields is D gene, J gene, clone size, V gene, CDR3 protein, CDR3 DNA. The D gene is left open where the match is weak. Clone size, where shown, is once, few, many, or a class for clones that have expanded.

>TRBD1|TRBJ2-7|many|TRBV6-6
CASSFGQAKSYEQYF
TGTGCCAGCAGCTTCGGACAGGCTAAGTCCTACGAGCAGTACTTC
>NA|TRBJ1-1|NA|TRBV12-3/TRBV12-4
CASSLSSGTVNTEAFF
TGTGCCAGCAGTTTGAGCTCCGGGACCGTGAACACTGAAGCTTTCTTT
>TRBD1|TRBJ2-7|many|TRBV20-1
CSASRPGGTYEQYF
TGCAGTGCTAGTAGGCCAGGGGGAACCTACGAGCAGTACTTC
>TRBD1|TRBJ2-7|many|TRBV7-9
CASSASPGTGYEQYF
TGTGCCAGCAGCGCAAGCCCCGGGACAGGGTACGAGCAGTACTTC
>NA|TRBJ2-5|few|TRBV6-1
CASREQVNLRETQYF
TGTGCCAGCAGGGAACAGGTGAATCTTCGGGAGACCCAGTACTTC
>NA|TRBJ2-7|NA|TRBV7-2
CASTPIPGVTYEQYF
TGTGCCAGCACCCCGATACCGGGGGTTACTTACGAGCAGTACTTC
>TRBD1|TRBJ2-1|NA|TRBV28
CASSFRQGARNEQFF
TGTGCCAGCAGTTTCAGGCAGGGGGCTCGAAATGAGCAGTTCTTC
>TRBD1|TRBJ1-1|few|TRBV20-1
CSAARQGIAEAFF
TGCAGTGCTGCCCGACAGGGGATCGCTGAAGCTTTCTTT
>TRBD1|TRBJ1-2|many|TRBV4-1
CASSQVSGQDYGYTF
TGCGCCAGCAGCCAAGTTTCGGGACAGGACTATGGCTACACCTTC
>NA|TRBJ2-3|NA|TRBV20-1
CSASMAVATDTQYF
TGCAGTGCTAGTATGGCTGTAGCGACAGATACGCAGTATTTT
>NA|TRBJ2-7|few|TRBV14
CASSQGHPGVNEQYF
TGTGCCAGCAGCCAAGGACACCCGGGGGTGAACGAGCAGTACTTC
>TRBD2|TRBJ2-3|NA|TRBV7-2
CASSLGGLAGGLPDTQYF
TGTGCCAGCAGCTTAGGGGGACTAGCGGGGGGGCTCCCAGATACGCAGTATTTT
>NA|TRBJ2-1|NA|TRBV12-3/TRBV12-4
CASSHHGAYNEQFF
TGTGCCAGCAGTCACCATGGGGCCTACAATGAGCAGTTCTTC
>NA|TRBJ2-6|NA|TRBV6-4
CASSDGGSGANVPTF
TGTGCCAGCAGTGACGGGGGCTCTGGGGCCAACGTCCCGACTTTC
>NA|TRBJ1-1|NA|TRBV6-6
CASSPRSDTEAFF
TGTGCCAGCAGCCCCCGGTCAGACACTGAAGCTTTCTTT
>TRBD1|TRBJ1-2|NA|TRBV7-2
CASSYRRGGADYTF
TGTGCCAGCAGCTATAGAAGAGGGGGCGCCGACTACACCTTC
>TRBD2|TRBJ2-7|many|TRBV6-2/TRBV6-3
CASSTHSGGAYEQYF
TGTGCCAGCAGCACCCATAGCGGGGGAGCCTACGAGCAGTACTTC
>NA|TRBJ2-7|many|TRBV9
CASSGNSRYEQYF
TGTGCCAGCAGCGGGAACTCCCGATACGAGCAGTACTTC
>NA|TRBJ2-1|NA|TRBV7-6
CASSQGYGTQPYTDNEQFF
TGTGCCAGCAGCCAAGGTTATGGGACTCAACCATATACTGACAATGAGCAGTTCTTC
>TRBD2|TRBJ2-7|many|TRBV5-1
CASSTTSGGPQTGQYF
TGCGCCAGCAGCACCACTAGCGGGGGGCCCCAAACCGGGCAGTACTTC
>NA|TRBJ2-5|few|TRBV3-1
CASSTRLGQAETQYF
TGTGCCAGCAGCACGCGACTAGGCCAGGCGGAGACCCAGTACTTC
>NA|TRBJ2-5|once|TRBV7-2
CASSLPPLKETQYF
TGTGCCAGCAGCTTACCTCCCCTGAAAGAGACCCAGTACTTC
>NA|TRBJ1-1|NA|TRBV5-1
CASSLGPQATEAFF
TGCGCCAGCAGCTTGGGCCCGCAGGCCACTGAAGCTTTCTTT
>TRBD1|TRBJ1-2|once|TRBV6-6
CASSHRGSLYGYTF
TGTGCCAGCAGCCACAGGGGCTCACTCTATGGCTACACCTTC
>TRBD2|TRBJ2-2|many|TRBV20-1
CSAKGTSGAQNTGELFF
TGCAGTGCTAAAGGGACTAGCGGGGCTCAGAACACCGGGGAGCTGTTTTTT
>NA|TRBJ1-1|NA|TRBV7-2
CASSLSGGTGEAFF
TGTGCCAGCAGCTTAAGCGGGGGCACGGGTGAAGCTTTCTTT
>TRBD1|TRBJ1-6|NA|TRBV7-9
CASSPTTGAPNSPLHF
TGTGCCAGCAGCCCAACGACAGGGGCGCCCAATTCACCCCTCCACTTT
>TRBD1|TRBJ1-2|NA|TRBV27
CASSSNYWTGPGYTF
TGTGCCAGCAGTTCCAACTACTGGACAGGGCCCGGCTACACCTTC
>TRBD2|TRBJ2-7|few|TRBV2
CASSEALGAGVSYEQYF
TGTGCCAGCAGTGAAGCGCTCGGGGCGGGGGTGAGCTACGAGCAGTACTTC
>TRBD1|TRBJ1-5|NA|TRBV2
CASSMDRGGNQPQHF
TGTGCCAGCAGTATGGACAGGGGGGGTAATCAGCCCCAGCATTTT
>NA|TRBJ1-5|NA|TRBV20-1
CSATPDRRYNQPQHF
TGCAGTGCTACTCCCGACCGTAGATACAATCAGCCCCAGCATTTT
>NA|TRBJ1-5|few|TRBV9
CASSVGVLGQPQHF
TGTGCCAGCAGCGTAGGGGTTCTGGGTCAGCCCCAGCATTTT
>NA|TRBJ2-5|NA|TRBV9
CARIPGFQETQYF
TGTGCCAGGATTCCCGGTTTTCAAGAGACCCAGTACTTC
>NA|TRBJ1-1|NA|TRBV11-2
CASSRITGNTEAFF
TGTGCCAGCAGTCGCATCACAGGGAACACTGAAGCTTTCTTT
>NA|TRBJ1-4|NA|TRBV14
CASSPGISDEKLFF
TGTGCCAGCAGCCCCGGGATCTCGGATGAAAAACTGTTTTTT
>TRBD1|TRBJ1-2|many|TRBV15
CATSDNWGTGKNYGYTF
TGTGCCACCAGCGACAATTGGGGGACAGGAAAAAACTATGGCTACACCTTC
>NA|TRBJ1-1|many|TRBV4-1
CASSQGGYGMNTEAFF
TGCGCCAGCAGCCAGGGGGGTTACGGTATGAACACTGAAGCTTTCTTT
>TRBD1|TRBJ1-2|NA|TRBV12-3/TRBV12-4
CASRKGGLPYGYTF
TGTGCCAGCAGGAAAGGGGGCCTCCCCTATGGCTACACCTTC
>NA|TRBJ2-7|NA|TRBV28
CATTGPIPYEQYF
TGTGCCACCACCGGTCCCATCCCCTACGAGCAGTACTTC
>NA|TRBJ1-2|NA|TRBV5-4
CASSLVLTGNYGYTF
TGTGCCAGCAGCTTGGTGTTAACAGGGAACTATGGCTACACCTTC
>TRBD2|TRBJ2-7|NA|TRBV3-1
CASNASGGEQYF
TGTGCCAGCAACGCTAGCGGGGGAGAGCAGTACTTC
>NA|TRBJ2-7|few|TRBV13
CASSWEKEEQYF
TGTGCCAGCAGCTGGGAGAAAGAGGAGCAGTACTTC
>NA|TRBJ1-1|few|TRBV20-1
CSARDGKHPNTEAFF
TGCAGTGCTAGAGATGGGAAACACCCAAACACTGAAGCTTTCTTT
>TRBD2|TRBJ2-1|many|TRBV13
CASSLGGGAPQFF
TGTGCCAGCAGCTTAGGCGGGGGGGCCCCGCAGTTCTTC
>NA|TRBJ1-5|NA|TRBV27
CASSLGESQPQHF
TGTGCCAGCAGTTTGGGGGAAAGTCAGCCCCAGCATTTT
>TRBD2|TRBJ2-5|few|TRBV9
CASSVTSGGGQETQYF
TGTGCCAGCAGCGTAACTAGCGGGGGGGGCCAAGAGACCCAGTACTTC
>NA|TRBJ1-4|NA|TRBV5-1
CAGSPSGAATNEKLFF
TGCGCCGGCAGCCCGTCGGGGGCAGCAACTAATGAAAAACTGTTTTTT
>TRBD1|TRBJ2-1|NA|TRBV2
CASSDGTGTHNEQFF
TGTGCCAGCAGTGATGGGACAGGGACCCACAATGAGCAGTTCTTC
>TRBD1|TRBJ1-4|many|TRBV6-5
CASSYRLDRGREKLFF
TGTGCCAGCAGTTACCGATTGGACAGGGGGCGTGAAAAACTGTTTTTT
>NA|TRBJ1-2|few|TRBV7-8
CASSLDRGGDYGYTF
TGTGCCAGCAGCTTAGATCGGGGGGGCGACTATGGCTACACCTTC
>NA|TRBJ2-1|NA|TRBV7-9
CASSHLPYNEQFF
TGTGCCAGCAGCCACCTCCCTTACAATGAGCAGTTCTTC
>TRBD2|TRBJ2-7|many|TRBV7-2
CASSVTASGGYEQYF
TGTGCCAGCAGCGTAACGGCTAGCGGGGGCTACGAGCAGTACTTC
>NA|TRBJ1-2|few|TRBV5-6
CASSYSTRVVLGYTF
TGTGCCAGCAGTTACAGCACCCGGGTAGTCCTTGGCTACACCTTC
>NA|TRBJ1-1|few|TRBV27
CASSWGGSGGSAFF
TGTGCCAGCAGTTGGGGTGGGTCGGGGGGTTCAGCTTTCTTT
>NA|TRBJ1-6|many|TRBV16
CASSPDAGPSPLHF
TGTGCCAGCAGCCCTGACGCAGGGCCTTCACCCCTCCACTTT
>NA|TRBJ2-7|many|TRBV7-3
CASSLGSGSEQYF
TGTGCCAGCAGCTTGGGTTCGGGGAGCGAGCAGTACTTC
>NA|TRBJ2-7|NA|TRBV5-5
CASSLVAGPQGEQYF
TGTGCCAGCAGCTTGGTTGCGGGACCCCAGGGCGAGCAGTACTTC
>NA|TRBJ2-2|NA|TRBV27
CASSFGRTGELFF
TGTGCCAGCAGTTTTGGAAGGACCGGGGAGCTGTTTTTT
>NA|TRBJ1-1|NA|TRBV7-3
CASSLTGDGTEAFF
TGTGCCAGCAGCTTAACGGGGGACGGCACTGAAGCTTTCTTT